A single sample gave rise to the 17 T cell receptor beta chains below, sequenced in a study of Ad26.COV2.S vaccination and SARS-CoV-2 variants (dated by TCRdb to the early 2020s). The treatment or condition label of this sample denotes: 15 to 20 received Ad26.COV2.S at low or high dose, single or two shots; about five received placebo; per-sample allocation not given. For vaccine and placebo recipients, the sequenced repertoires came from samples collected on day 63 after the first injection. Library construction relied on the immunoSEQ multiplex PCR assay. TCRdb stores this immuneACCESS table with in-frame sequences only. Part of the clones is absent; in the studies checked, under half of the shortfall reflects unresolved V genes, and no reason is known for the rest. The sample profile shows about 680,000 clones; 80% to 90% of them were found once. The ten largest make up roughly 1.5% of the sample.

The source was peripheral blood, collected in a trial of Ad26.COV2.S vaccine versus placebo. The receptors come from a person aged 18-65 years who received the Ad26.COV2.S COVID-19 vaccine or a placebo.

The chain joins TRBV11-2 to TRBJ2-7; possible D gene TRBD2, 6 bases. Trimming left V 5 bases short and J 3 bases short, with 14 bases between. Germline V gene sequence: CDR1 SGHAT, CDR2 FQNNGV. CDR3 size: 14 residues. The CDR3 nucleotides are TGTGCCAGCAGCCGAGCGGGCCTTCTCTACGAGCAGTACTTC. This sequence encodes CASSRAGLLYEQYF.

V is TRBV7-6 and J is TRBJ2-7, with 8 bases fitting TRBD2. Germline CDR1 SGHVS, CDR2 FNYEAQ. CDR3 length equals 16 residues. V trimming: 8 bases; J trimming: 3 bases; junction bases outside the gene matches: 15. For the CDR3, the DNA is TGTGCCAGCGGCCCCCCGCAAGGCGGGAGGTACTACGAGCAGTACTTC. Protein: CASGPPQGGRYYEQYF.

This clone was counted once. The V gene is TRBV28, the J gene TRBJ1-4; possible D gene TRBD1, 5 bases. Deletions cut 5 bases from V and 8 bases from J, with 15 bases between. Germline CDR1 MDHEN, CDR2 SYDVKM. This CDR3 contains 14 residues. The DNA for the CDR3 is TGTGCCAGCAGTCTCAGTGGAGGGGAGGAAAAACTGTTTTTT. Its protein product is CASSLSGGEEKLFF.

This clone was seen only a few times. The V and J genes are TRBV5-4 and TRBJ1-2, with 9 bases lining up with TRBD1. The junction had 8 bases not matched to a gene; V was cut back by 4 bases and J by 4 bases. Per germline, CDR1 SGHNT and CDR2 YYREEE (reference sequence). CDR3 size: 15 residues. CDR3 residues: CASSLGQGSVYGYTF. The CDR3 DNA is TGTGCCAGCAGCCTGGGACAGGGATCTGTCTATGGCTACACCTTC. The full variable domain, its missing parts supplied by reference TRBV5-4 and TRBJ1-2, is ETGVTQSPTHLIKTRGQQVTLRCSSQSGHNTVSWYQQALGQGPQFIFQYYREEENGRGNFPPRFSGLQFPNYSSELNVNALELDDSALYLCASSLGQGSVYGYTFGSGTRLTVV.

V usage is TRBV7-8 and J usage is TRBJ2-4; D unclear. The CDR3 covers 14 residues. V lost 4 bases and J lost 0, with 7 bases in between. In germline, CDR1 is SGHVS, CDR2 FQNEAQ. CDR3: CASSSELAKNIQYF. The CDR3 DNA reads TGTGCCAGCAGCTCCGAGTTAGCCAAAAACATTCAGTACTTC.

This chain connects TRBV2 to TRBJ1-5; no firm D call. The CDR3 runs 15 residues. V lost 1 base, J lost 0 bases, and 7 bases lay in between. Germline V gives CDR1 SNHLY, CDR2 FYNNEI. Written as DNA, the CDR3 is TGTGCCAGCAGTGAAGGGGCGTATAGCAATCAGCCCCAGCATTTT. This gives the protein CASSEGAYSNQPQHF.

The sample holds one count of this clone. J is TRBJ1-3 and V is TRBV10-3, with D tentatively TRBD1 (5 bases). The CDR3 totals 14 residues. Germline V gene lookup returns CDR1 ENHRY and CDR2 SYGVKD. V was pared by 6 bases and J by 0 bases, with 9 bases between. The CDR3 nucleotides read TGTGCCATCAGGGACACCGACTCTGGAAACACCATATATTTT. This gives the protein CAIRDTDSGNTIYF.

CDR3 residues: CASISRGARNTGELFF. The CDR3 DNA is TGTGCCAGCATCTCAAGGGGGGCCCGGAACACCGGGGAGCTGTTTTTT. V usage is TRBV5-8 and J usage is TRBJ2-2; D may match TRBD1 or TRBD2 (6 bases each). Germline V CDR1 and CDR2: SGHTS, YDEGEE. Trimming pared 6 bases from V and 1 base from J, leaving 16 bases between. The CDR3 contains 16 residues. Together with reference TRBV5-8 and TRBJ2-2, the CDR3 gives the full variable domain: EAGVTQSPTHLIKTRGQQATLRCSPISGHTSVYWYQQALGLGLQFLLWYDEGEERNRGNFPPRFSGRQFPNYSSELNVNALELEDSALYLCASISRGARNTGELFFGEGSRLTVL.

V gene TRBV11-2 combines with J gene TRBJ2-7, with 8 bases lining up with TRBD1. There are 14 residues in the CDR3. Looked up from germline, CDR1 is SGHAT and CDR2 is FQNNGV. V lost 5 bases and J lost 2; bases outside the gene matches: 5. The CDR3 DNA is TGTGCCAGCAGCCCCGACAGGGGAGCCTACGAGCAGTACTTC. Its translation is CASSPDRGAYEQYF.

The chain combines TRBV10-3 with TRBJ1-2; no definite D call. The V gene lost 8 bases and the J gene lost 4 bases, with 11 bases spanning the gap. The CDR3 loop spans 12 amino acids. In germline, CDR1 is ENHRY, CDR2 SYGVKD. CDR3 residues: CAIAAQVYGYTF. For the CDR3, the DNA is TGTGCCATCGCCGCTCAGGTCTATGGCTACACCTTC.

The V gene is TRBV18, the J gene TRBJ1-2, with D possibly TRBD1 on 5 matching bases. From germline, CDR1 is KGHSH and CDR2 LQKENI. This CDR3 has 15 residues. V was clipped by 3 bases and J by 1 base, with 12 bases between them. CDR3 loop: CASSPGGTINYGYTF. The CDR3 DNA reads TGTGCCAGCTCACCCGGGGGGACGATTAACTATGGCTACACCTTC.

The CDR3 region is CASSLRLVETQYF. The DNA for the CDR3 is TGTGCCAGCAGCTTGCGGCTAGTAGAGACCCAGTACTTC. The rearrangement joins TRBV7-2 to TRBJ2-5; D is uncertain. In germline, CDR1 is SGHTA, CDR2 FQGNSA. This CDR3 spans 13 amino acids. V lost 3 bases and J 4 bases, leaving 9 bases between the germline ends.

This rearrangement joins TRBV19 to TRBJ2-7, with 12 bases that match TRBD2. This CDR3 has 15 residues. Unmatched junction bases numbered 9, after V lost 7 bases and J lost 5 bases. Germline CDR1 reads LNHDA; CDR2 reads SQIVND (reference sequence). The CDR3 sequence: CASTSLAGGKNEQYF. The DNA for the CDR3 is TGTGCCAGTACCTCACTAGCGGGAGGTAAGAACGAGCAGTACTTC.

The table lists this clone with a count of one. CDR3 bases: TGTGCCAGCAGCTCAGCCTCGGGGAGGGGGGGCCTCGAGCAGTACTTC. Translating gives CASSSASGRGGLEQYF. This chain connects TRBV7-9 to TRBJ2-7; D is perhaps TRBD2 (7 bases). The CDR3 extends over 16 amino acids. CDR1 and CDR2 from the germline V gene are SEHNR and FQNEAQ (reference sequence). V was trimmed by 4 bases and J by 6 bases, leaving 22 bases between them. The full variable domain, its missing parts supplied by reference TRBV7-9 and TRBJ2-7, is DTGVSQNPRHKITKRGQNVTFRCDPISEHNRLYWYRQTLGQGPEFLTYFQNEAQLEKSRLLSDRFSAERPKGSFSTLEIQRTEQGDSAMYLCASSSASGRGGLEQYFGPGTRLTVT.

CDR3 loop: CASSDSFSGRYNEQFF. CDR3 nucleotides: TGTGCCAGCAGTGACAGTTTTAGCGGGAGATACAATGAGCAGTTCTTC. The rearrangement links TRBV6-4 to TRBJ2-1; TRBD2 aligns across 9 bases. The CDR3 is made up of 16 amino acids. Trimming took 2 bases from V and 4 from J; bases not matched to a gene: 6. Per the germline V gene, CDR1 is MRHNA and CDR2 is SNTAGT.

The chain carries TRBV5-1 and TRBJ1-2, with D possibly being TRBD1 (5 bases). The germline gives CDR1 SGHRS, CDR2 YFSETQ. The V gene lost 0 bases and the J gene lost 2 bases, with 17 bases spanning the gap. CDR3 size: 17 residues. CDR3 region: CASSLGFEGQLNYGYTF. As DNA, the CDR3 is TGCGCCAGCAGCTTGGGCTTTGAGGGGCAATTAAACTATGGCTACACCTTC. Supplemented by reference TRBV5-1 and TRBJ1-2, the full variable domain reads KAGVTQTPRYLIKTRGQQVTLSCSPISGHRSVSWYQQTPGQGLQFLFEYFSETQRNKGNFPGRFSGRQFSNSRSEMNVSTLELGDSALYLCASSLGFEGQLNYGYTFGSGTRLTVV.

The chain joins TRBV29-1 to TRBJ1-2, with D uncertain. The V end lost 3 bases, the J end lost 2 bases, and 13 bases lay between the germline ends. The CDR3 spans 14 residues. CDR1 and CDR2 from the germline V gene are SQVTM and ANQGSEA. The CDR3 DNA sequence: TGCAGCGTTGAGGCCGATCCGAGGAACTATGGCTACACCTTC. It encodes CSVEADPRNYGYTF.